This T cell receptor beta chain was profiled in a study of blood T cells in healthy people across ages. The CDR3 covers 11 residues. The germline V and J ends were trimmed by 1 base and 8 bases, with 3 bases remaining between them. Germline CDR1 reads LGHDT; CDR2 reads YNNKEL (reference sequence). PCR was performed a second time for about 7 to 11 cycles using a sample-barcoded 5' primer and a J-beta primer mix. TCRdb reprocessed the 5' RACE reads with MiXCR, giving one entry per CDR3 protein. The table records under 800,000 distinct CDR3 sequences, around 46% of them present only once. This clonotype appeared a few times.

Sample: blood. This chain links TRBV3-1 with TRBJ2-1; the D is unclear. The clonotype comes from a woman aged 55-69 years in good health. The DNA of the CDR3 is TGTGCCAGCAGCCAAGTCTATGAGCAGTTCTTC. It translates to CASSQVYEQFF.